Each of the 27 T cell receptor beta chains below was sequenced from the same sample in a study of early stage breast cancer tumors. Produced via immunoSEQ multiplex PCR; TCRdb's table is partial and in-frame only. The sample contains fewer than 30,000 clones, approximately 80% of which appear only once. The material sequenced was blood. These receptors all come from a person aged 55-75 years with breast cancer.

This chain connects TRBV15 to TRBJ1-1; 8 bases line up with TRBD1. The CDR3 loop spans 14 amino acids. Per germline, CDR1 LNHNV and CDR2 YYDKDF (reference sequence). The J segment lost 4 bases and the V segment lost 1 base, leaving 2 bases of the junction unmatched. The CDR3 coding sequence is TGTGCCACCAGCAGAGCCGACAGGGGCACTGAAGCTTTCTTT. This translates into CATSRADRGTEAFF.

J is TRBJ1-5 and V is TRBV27; D is unresolved. The CDR3 length is 13 residues. V lost 5 bases and J lost 7, with 12 bases in between. Germline V lookup: CDR1 MNHEY, CDR2 SMNVEV (reference sequence). The CDR3 nucleotides are TGTGCCAGCAGTACGGCCAGGTGGCAGCCCCAGCATTTT. This translates into CASSTARWQPQHF.

This clone was seen only a few times. This chain links TRBV19 with TRBJ2-3, with 7 bases that match TRBD2. The V gene's germline CDR1 is LNHDA and CDR2 SQIVND (reference sequence). The CDR3 totals 14 residues. V gave up 5 bases and J gave up 3 bases; unmatched junction bases: 5. CDR3 sequence (DNA): TGTGCCAGTAGTTGGAGTAGCGGGACAGATACGCAGTATTTT. Its protein product is CASSWSSGTDTQYF.

The chain joins TRBV5-4 to TRBJ1-2, with 12 bases that match TRBD1. Per germline, CDR1 SGHNT and CDR2 YYREEE (reference sequence). V lost 3 bases, J lost 6 bases, and 6 bases stayed unmatched. The CDR3 sequence is 15 residues long. Here the CDR3 DNA reads TGTGCCAGCAGCTCGTCCGGGACAGGGGGCGATGGCTACACCTTC. Translating gives CASSSSGTGGDGYTF.

This clone was seen only a few times. V usage is TRBV19 and J usage is TRBJ2-7; D is undetermined. Trimming left V 6 bases short and J 0 bases short, with 9 bases between. This CDR3 is 13 amino acids long. The germline CDR1 and CDR2 sequences are LNHDA and SQIVND (reference sequence). The CDR3 nucleotides are TGTGCCAGTAGCGAGGTCCTCTCCTACGAGCAGTACTTC. It is translated as CASSEVLSYEQYF.

The chain is built from TRBV5-4 and TRBJ1-3; a possible D gene is TRBD1 (5 bases). V was pared by 3 bases and J by 6 bases, with 13 bases between. Germline V gene sequence: CDR1 SGHNT, CDR2 YYREEE (reference sequence). This CDR3 is built from 14 residues. The DNA for the CDR3 is TGTGCCAGCAGCTCCCCGGGGGTTCCAAACACCATATATTTT. Translation: CASSSPGVPNTIYF.

The chain couples TRBV29-1 to TRBJ2-5; 12 nucleotides match TRBD2. Germline loops: CDR1 SQVTM, CDR2 ANQGSEA. The CDR3 has 14 residues. V gave up 6 bases and J gave up 5 bases; unmatched junction bases: 7. CDR3 protein: CSVKGLAGRETQYF. CDR3 in DNA: TGCAGCGTGAAAGGACTAGCGGGAAGGGAGACCCAGTACTTC.

The chain recombines TRBV29-1 with TRBJ2-3, with 9 bases identical to TRBD1. Per germline, CDR1 SQVTM and CDR2 ANQGSEA. The CDR3 has 13 residues. With V trimmed by 7 bases and J by 5 bases, 7 bases remained unmatched. The CDR3 region is CSAGDREGDTQYF. DNA for the CDR3: TGCAGCGCTGGGGACAGGGAGGGAGATACGCAGTATTTT.

The chain employs TRBV2 and TRBJ2-1; TRBD2 is a possible D gene (5 bases). CDR1 is SNHLY and CDR2 is FYNNEI in the germline V gene. Trimming removed 8 bases from V and 11 bases from J, with 13 bases in between. CDR3 length equals 11 residues. CDR3 DNA: TGTGCCAGCGGCACCGGACTTCAGCAGTTCTTC. It is translated as CASGTGLQQFF.

This clone showed up just a few times. The chain carries TRBV7-9 and TRBJ1-5; 7 bases match TRBD1. This CDR3 region has 14 residues. Germline lookup yields CDR1 SEHNR and CDR2 FQNEAQ (reference sequence). The junction had 4 bases not matched to a gene; V was cut back by 5 bases and J by 3 bases. The CDR3 here is CASSGDSLNQPQHF. The CDR3 DNA reads TGTGCCAGCAGCGGGGACAGTCTCAATCAGCCCCAGCATTTT.

This clone was counted between two and nine times. V is TRBV28 and J is TRBJ1-2, with 12 nucleotides matching TRBD1. This CDR3 has 15 residues. With 9 bases clipped from V and 4 bases from J, the junction kept 9 bases outside the gene matches. Germline V lookup: CDR1 MDHEN, CDR2 SYDVKM. In DNA, the CDR3 is TGTGCCAGTGCCACGGGACAGGGGGCTAGCTATGGCTACACCTTC. Amino acids: CASATGQGASYGYTF.

This clone has just one count. V is TRBV10-2 and J is TRBJ2-2, with D maybe TRBD1 (6 bases). V was shortened by 9 bases and J by 3 bases, with 14 bases between the two germline ends. Germline V gene data show CDR1 as WSHSY and CDR2 as SAAADI. The CDR3 covers 14 residues. The CDR3 loop reads CASTGILDTGELFF. CDR3 coding DNA: TGCGCCAGTACAGGGATTTTAGACACCGGGGAGCTGTTTTTT.

The chain links TRBV5-1 to TRBJ2-3, with 13 bases aligning to TRBD2. J was trimmed by 0 bases and V by 1 base; bases with no gene match: 11. Germline V gene data show CDR1 as SGHRS and CDR2 as YFSETQ. There are 20 residues in the CDR3. CDR3 DNA: TGCGCCAGCAGCTTGCGGGGACTAGCGGGGACGTCAATAAGCACAGATACGCAGTATTTT. It codes for CASSLRGLAGTSISTDTQYF.

The chain links TRBV15 to TRBJ2-3; perhaps TRBD2 as D (5 bases). The CDR3 is made up of 15 amino acids. From germline, CDR1 is LNHNV and CDR2 YYDKDF (reference sequence). V shed 5 bases and J shed 2 bases, with 14 bases lying between them. The CDR3: CATSLGLAPTDTQYF. The CDR3 DNA sequence: TGTGCCACCAGCCTCGGACTCGCGCCCACAGATACGCAGTATTTT.

The genes are TRBV10-2 and TRBJ2-1; possibly TRBD2 for D (6 bases). The CDR3 contains 13 residues. Germline-derived CDR1 and CDR2 are WSHSY and SAAADI. Trimming removed 10 bases at V and 0 bases at J, with 10 bases between. Written as DNA, the CDR3 is TGCGCCACCGGGGGTAGCTCCTACAATGAGCAGTTCTTC. Its translation is CATGGSSYNEQFF.

The genes are TRBV9 and TRBJ2-7, with TRBD1 as a possible D gene (6 bases). This CDR3 region has 15 residues. Germline V gene lookup returns CDR1 SGDLS and CDR2 YYNGEE. V lost 2 bases to trimming and J lost 9 bases, with 21 bases between them. The CDR3 reads CASSVEPDSPRGQYF. In nucleotides, the CDR3 is TGTGCCAGCAGCGTTGAACCGGACAGCCCCCGGGGGCAGTACTTC.

The CDR3 loop reads CASSQATSGRANTGELFF. For the CDR3, the DNA is TGTGCCAGCAGCCAAGCGACTAGCGGGAGGGCCAACACCGGGGAGCTGTTTTTT. The chain joins TRBV4-2 to TRBJ2-2, with TRBD2 identical over 14 bases. The CDR3 has 18 amino acids. Losses at the gene ends were 1 base for V and 2 bases for J; bases not matched to a gene: 3. Germline loops: CDR1 LGHNA, CDR2 YNFKEQ.

The V gene is TRBV13, the J gene TRBJ2-7, with 7 bases fitting TRBD2. J gave up 9 bases and V 0 bases, and 11 bases lay outside the gene matches. CDR1 and CDR2 (germline): PRHDT, FYEKMQ (reference sequence). The length of the CDR3 is 15 residues. The DNA for the CDR3 is TGTGCCAGCAGCTTAGGGAACGGAGACTCGGGAGGGCAGTACTTC. Protein sequence: CASSLGNGDSGGQYF.

The rearrangement joins TRBV7-2 to TRBJ2-7, with TRBD2 matching over 11 bases. This CDR3 comprises 15 residues. Per the germline V gene, CDR1 is SGHTA and CDR2 is FQGNSA. J was trimmed by 4 bases and V by 1 base; bases with no gene match: 3. CDR3 nucleotide sequence: TGTGCCAGCAGCTTAGAACTAGCGGGAGTTTACGAGCAGTACTTC. Its translation: CASSLELAGVYEQYF.

This clone was seen a few times. The V and J genes are TRBV30 and TRBJ1-3; D possibly corresponds to TRBD1 (5 bases). The CDR3 is 15 amino acids. Trimming removed 3 bases from V and 2 bases from J, with 14 bases in between. Germline V gene sequence: CDR1 GTSNPN, CDR2 SVGIG (reference sequence). As DNA, the CDR3 is TGTGCCTGGAGCCGAGACAGTGGGGCTGGAAACACCATATATTTT. Translation gives CAWSRDSGAGNTIYF.

CDR3 DNA: TGTGCCAGCAGAAGCGTTACGGGGGGCGAGCAGTACTTC. Protein sequence: CASRSVTGGEQYF. The chain combines TRBV6-5 with TRBJ2-7; 7 bases match TRBD2. The V segment lost 6 bases and the J segment 6 bases; nucleotides outside the gene matches: 8. CDR3 length: 13 amino acids. Germline V gene data show CDR1 as MNHEY and CDR2 as SVGAGI.

The chain links TRBV11-3 to TRBJ1-2; a weak D match, TRBD1 (5 bases). From germline, CDR1 is SGHNT and CDR2 YENEEA. Trimming took off 5 bases at V and 4 bases at J, with 14 bases between the two ends. This CDR3 spans 14 amino acids. The CDR3 loop reads CASSASGTLYGYTF. The CDR3 nucleotides are TGTGCCAGCAGCGCCTCCGGGACTCTCTATGGCTACACCTTC.

The chain joins TRBV5-4 to TRBJ2-7; 8 nucleotides agree with TRBD1. The CDR3 has 13 amino acids. Germline V gene data show CDR1 as SGHNT and CDR2 as YYREEE (reference sequence). The V gene end was trimmed by 0 bases and the J gene end by 5 bases; junction bases not matched to a gene: 1. CDR3 region: CASSLGQGNEQYF. Written as DNA, the CDR3 is TGTGCCAGCAGCTTGGGACAGGGGAACGAGCAGTACTTC.

This clone was detected only once. The rearrangement uses TRBV5-1 and TRBJ2-7; possibly TRBD2 for D (5 bases). The germline gives CDR1 SGHRS, CDR2 YFSETQ. V gave up 3 bases and J gave up 2 bases, with 9 bases separating them. CDR3 length equals 13 residues. CDR3 sequence (DNA): TGCGCCAGCAGCTCGGGATTAACCTACGAGCAGTACTTC. Its translation: CASSSGLTYEQYF.

The chain carries TRBV15 and TRBJ2-7; 9 bases line up with TRBD1. Germline loops: CDR1 LNHNV, CDR2 YYDKDF (reference sequence). CDR3 size: 16 residues. Unmatched junction bases numbered 6, after V lost 3 bases and J lost 0 bases. The CDR3 coding sequence is TGTGCCACCAGCAGTCCCGGGACAGGGAGCTCCTACGAGCAGTACTTC. Protein sequence: CATSSPGTGSSYEQYF.

The chain uses TRBV7-6 and TRBJ1-5; the D gene is possibly TRBD1 (6 bases). Germline-derived CDR1 and CDR2 are SGHVS and FNYEAQ. Trimming cost V 5 bases and J 4 bases, with 15 bases left between them. The CDR3 is made up of 15 amino acids. CDR3 protein: CASSRSTGMNQPQHF. Here the CDR3 DNA reads TGTGCCAGCAGCCGAAGTACAGGGATGAATCAGCCCCAGCATTTT.

The chain combines TRBV9 with TRBJ2-5, with 7 positions matching TRBD1. From germline, CDR1 is SGDLS and CDR2 YYNGEE. The CDR3 has 15 residues. The ends lost 4 bases at V and 3 bases at J; junction bases unmatched: 9. The CDR3 coding sequence is TGTGCCAGCAGCCCGACCGGGACAGCTAAAGAGACCCAGTACTTC. Translated: CASSPTGTAKETQYF.